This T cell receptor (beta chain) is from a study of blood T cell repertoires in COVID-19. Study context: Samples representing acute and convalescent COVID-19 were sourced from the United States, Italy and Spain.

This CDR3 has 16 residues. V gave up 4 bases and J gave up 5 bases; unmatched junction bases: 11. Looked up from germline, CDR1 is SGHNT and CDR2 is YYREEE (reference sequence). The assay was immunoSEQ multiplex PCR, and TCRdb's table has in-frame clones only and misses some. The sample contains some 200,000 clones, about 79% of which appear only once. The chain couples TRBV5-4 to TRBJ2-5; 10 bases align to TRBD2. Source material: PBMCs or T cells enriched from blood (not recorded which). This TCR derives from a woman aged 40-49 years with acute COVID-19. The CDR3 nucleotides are TGTGCCAGCAGCCCGAGAGCGGGAGGGCCGGGGGAGACCCAGTACTTC. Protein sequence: CASSPRAGGPGETQYF.